This is a list of T cell receptor beta chains from one sample in a study of blood T cell repertoires in COVID-19. TCRdb keeps only in-frame clones here, not all; method: immunoSEQ multiplex PCR. The repertoire has over 120,000 clones, approximately 88% of them found once; the top ten carry 1.7%. Sequences were obtained from peripheral blood. The receptors were gathered from a woman aged 50 to 60 with acute or convalescent COVID-19. Both conserved end residues are part of each CDR3.

TRBJ1-3	TRBV6-1	CASSEQGGNTIYF
TRBJ1-6	TRBV21-1	CASSPPETVNSPLHF
TRBJ2-7	TRBV6-6	CASSLRVAGGRGYSVEQYF
TRBJ2-7	TRBV25-1	CASSVERGTTNSYEQYF
TRBJ1-1	TRBV9	CASSVLGSGTEAFF
TRBJ1-2	TRBV28	CASSRQGNGYTF
TRBJ1-4	TRBV5-8	CASRPRTGRIATNEKLFF
TRBJ2-3	TRBV15	CATSRGTLTDTQYF
TRBJ1-5	TRBV11-2	CASSSTILTGGKQPQHF
TRBJ2-7	TRBV5-1	CASSLEGRGEQYF
TRBJ1-1	TRBV6-5	CASSSGQGTAMAFF
TRBJ1-6	TRBV7-9	CASSLGQDHHF
TRBJ2-7	TRBV3-1/TRBV3-2	CASSLGTTPSYEQYF
TRBJ2-7	TRBV6-5	CASSTTGGTPYEQYF
TRBJ2-3	TRBV15	CATSRAGNPTDTQYF
TRBJ2-1	TRBV6-6	CASSLNSEQFF
TRBJ1-4	TRBV6-5	CASSLDRGRNEKLFF